What follows are 31 T cell receptor beta chains derived from one specimen sequenced in a study of cytomegalovirus exposure and HLA in healthy donors (dated by TCRdb to the late 2010s). Library generation was performed with the immunoSEQ multiplex PCR assay. A mixture of 60 forward primers for TCR Vbeta segments and 13 reverse primers for TCR Jbeta segments was used in the multiplex PCR. TCRdb provides this immuneACCESS table in a form limited to in-frame rearrangements. Some clones are lacking; in checked studies, under half of them reflect an unresolved V gene, and why the rest are absent is not known. Within this sample are tens of thousands of clones, with more than 70% of them counted one time only. Clones ranked in the top ten supply about 51% of the sample. Sequencing was carried out using PBMCs. The receptor source for this set is a man between 50 and 59 years old in good health and CMV-seropositive.

About this clone: Different DNA sequences within this sample yield the same CDR3. The chain recombines TRBV18 with TRBJ1-5, with D hard to call. In germline, CDR1 is KGHSH, CDR2 LQKENI. The CDR3 covers 13 residues. Trimming shortened V by 3 bases and J by 4 bases, and 7 bases separated the two germline ends. CDR3: CASSPGQNQPQHF. The CDR3 DNA reads as TGTGCCAGCTCACCGGGCCAGAATCAGCCCCAGCATTTT.

This rearrangement joins TRBV6-6 to TRBJ1-5; TRBD1 agrees at 7 bases. From germline, CDR1 is MNHNY and CDR2 SVGAGI (reference sequence). The CDR3 is 15 residues long. The junction had 5 bases not matched to a gene; V was cut back by 2 bases and J by 4 bases. The CDR3 protein is CASSYKAGGNQPQHF. CDR3 DNA sequence: TGTGCCAGCAGTTACAAGGCAGGGGGTAATCAGCCCCAGCATTTT.

V is TRBV7-9 and J is TRBJ2-7; 10 bases are a match to TRBD1. V dropped 1 base and J dropped 3; count of bases not matched to a gene: 6. The CDR3 runs 16 residues. CDR1 is SEHNR and CDR2 is FQNEAQ in the germline V gene (reference sequence). Here the CDR3 DNA reads TGTGCCAGCAGCTTAGGACCGGGACAGGGGCGCTACGAGCAGTACTTC. It is translated as CASSLGPGQGRYEQYF. The full variable domain, rest sourced from reference TRBV7-9 and TRBJ2-7, is DTGVSQNPRHKITKRGQNVTFRCDPISEHNRLYWYRQTLGQGPEFLTYFQNEAQLEKSRLLSDRFSAERPKGSFSTLEIQRTEQGDSAMYLCASSLGPGQGRYEQYFGPGTRLTVT.

Concerning this clone itself: Sequence at one end of the junction differs from germline and may be a read error. The chain links TRBV5-8 to TRBJ1-6, with 9 bases fitting TRBD1. Germline CDR1 reads SGHTS; CDR2 reads YDEGEE. This CDR3 is built from 17 residues. CDR3 sequence: CVSSLTGGVSSDSPLHF. CDR3 bases: TGTGTCAGCAGCTTGACAGGGGGGGTTTCGTCAGATTCACCCCTCCACTTT.

This clone was observed a few times. At one end the junction does not follow the germline gene, possibly because of a read error. The rearrangement joins TRBV4-3 to TRBJ2-1; no clear D gene. Germline-derived CDR1 and CDR2 are LGHNA and YSLEER. CDR3 length equals 17 residues. In DNA, the CDR3 is TGCGCCAGCTGCCAAGATGTGATCGTACTCATCTACAATGAGCAGTTCTTC. Translated, it gives CASCQDVIVLIYNEQFF.

The chain employs TRBV6-6 and TRBJ1-2; 7 nucleotides line up with TRBD1. The germline CDR1 and CDR2 sequences are MNHNY and SVGAGI (reference sequence). The trim removed 6 bases at V and 3 bases at J, leaving 4 bases unmatched. This CDR3 has 13 amino acids. The CDR3 is CASRPGQDYGYTF. In nucleotides, the CDR3 is TGTGCCAGCAGACCTGGACAGGACTATGGCTACACCTTC.

The chain couples TRBV15 to TRBJ2-3, with D tentatively TRBD2 (5 bases). CDR1 LNHNV and CDR2 YYDKDF come from the germline V gene (reference sequence). This CDR3 contains 14 residues. V lost 3 bases, J lost 1 base, and 8 bases lay in between. DNA of the CDR3: TGTGCCACCAGCAGTCTTAGCGGCACAGATACGCAGTATTTT. Amino acid sequence: CATSSLSGTDTQYF.

The CDR3 DNA is TGTGCCAGCAGTGAGGGACTAGCGGGGCCGGGGGAGCAGTACTTC. Translation: CASSEGLAGPGEQYF. The chain combines TRBV6-4 with TRBJ2-7; 13 bases map to TRBD2. V gave up 3 bases and J gave up 7 bases; unmatched junction bases: 6. The length of the CDR3 is 15 residues. Germline CDR1 and CDR2: MRHNA and SNTAGT.

This chain connects TRBV19 to TRBJ1-2, with D maybe TRBD1 (5 bases). Trimming pared 3 bases from V and 4 bases from J, leaving 12 bases between. CDR1 and CDR2 (germline): LNHDA, SQIVND (reference sequence). The CDR3 loop spans 14 amino acids. CDR3 bases: TGTGCCAGTAGTATGACAGTTCGCCTCTATGGCTACACCTTC. Protein: CASSMTVRLYGYTF.

The V and J genes are TRBV6-1 and TRBJ2-7, with D possibly matching TRBD2 (5 bases). Trimming removed 4 bases from V and 3 bases from J, with 7 bases in between. CDR1 MNHNS and CDR2 SASEGT come from the germline V gene. This CDR3 has 12 residues. The CDR3 here is CASSAGNYEQYF. The CDR3 nucleotides are TGTGCCAGCAGTGCCGGGAACTACGAGCAGTACTTC.

V and J are TRBV4-1 and TRBJ1-3; a weak D match, TRBD1 (6 bases). This CDR3 contains 15 residues. Germline V gene lookup returns CDR1 MGHRA and CDR2 YSYEKL. V was shortened by 0 bases and J by 2 bases, with 8 bases between the two germline ends. Here the CDR3 reads CASSQDHRAGNTIYF. The CDR3, as DNA: TGCGCCAGCAGCCAAGATCACAGGGCTGGAAACACCATATATTTT.

V is TRBV5-1 and J is TRBJ2-5; 10 nucleotides line up with TRBD1. The DNA end is a closer match to TRBJ2-7, so the J assignment may be wrong. Germline values: CDR1 SGHRS, CDR2 YFSETQ. The CDR3 totals 14 residues. The CDR3 nucleotides are TGCGCCAGCAGCTGGGGACAGGGGACGTACGAGCAGTACTTC. Translated, it gives CASSWGQGTYEQYF.

V is TRBV7-2 and J is TRBJ2-7; 9 positions match TRBD1. V was pared by 5 bases and J by 3 bases, with 8 bases of the junction left unmatched. The CDR3 sequence is 15 residues long. Germline V gene lookup returns CDR1 SGHTA and CDR2 FQGNSA. The CDR3 DNA reads TGTGCCAGCAGCCCGCGACAGGGGGGTTACTACGAGCAGTACTTC. The encoded protein is CASSPRQGGYYEQYF.

The genes are TRBV28 and TRBJ1-4, with D hard to call. In germline, CDR1 is MDHEN, CDR2 SYDVKM. V was cut by 7 bases and J by 8 bases, with 17 bases left in between. The CDR3 covers 14 residues. The CDR3: CASTLTSGREKLFF. In nucleotides, the CDR3 is TGTGCCAGCACCTTGACTAGTGGGCGCGAAAAACTGTTTTTT.

In this sample, this clone turned up a few times. The V call is TRBV21-1, the J call TRBJ2-7; no DNA check was done on the table's D call, TRBD1. TRBV21-1 is a recognized pseudogene. This CDR3 contains 14 residues. CDR3 nucleotides: TGTGCCAGCAGCTTAGGACAGAGCACCTACGAGCAGTACTTC. It codes for CASSLGQSTYEQYF.

This clone turned up a few times. An end of the junction does not agree with germline; a read error may underlie this. This specimen includes other DNA sequences encoding the same CDR3. The chain has TRBV4-3 and TRBJ2-1; D not certain. The CDR3 covers 17 residues. Germline V CDR1 and CDR2: LGHNA, YSLEER. Here the CDR3 reads CASSQHIIALIYHEPFF. The CDR3 DNA reads as TGCGCCAGCAGCCAACATATCATAGCACTCATCTACCATGAGCCGTTCTTC.

This clone was picked up one time. The chain is built from TRBV28 and TRBJ1-5, with 7 nucleotides matching TRBD1. J lost 0 bases, V lost 4 bases, and 6 bases had no gene match. Germline V gene lookup returns CDR1 MDHEN and CDR2 SYDVKM. The CDR3 has 16 amino acids. DNA for the CDR3: TGTGCCAGCAGTTACTCCGGGACAGATAGCAATCAGCCCCAGCATTTT. Amino acid sequence: CASSYSGTDSNQPQHF.

This chain connects TRBV9 to TRBJ2-3, with 9 bases matching TRBD2. V lost 4 bases and J lost 3; bases outside the gene matches: 6. Germline loops: CDR1 SGDLS, CDR2 YYNGEE. CDR3 size: 15 residues. Written as DNA, the CDR3 is TGTGCCAGCAGCCGTAGGCGGGAGGGTACAGATACGCAGTATTTT. Protein product: CASSRRREGTDTQYF. Full variable domain (rest looked up from reference TRBV9 and TRBJ2-3): DSGVTQTPKHLITATGQRVTLRCSPRSGDLSVYWYQQSLDQGLQFLIQYYNGEERAKGNILERFSAQQFPDLHSELNLSSLELGDSALYFCASSRRREGTDTQYFGPGTRLTVL.

The chain uses TRBV18 and TRBJ1-3; D possibly corresponds to TRBD1 (6 bases). Trimming stripped 6 bases from V and 4 bases from J, with 13 bases between. In germline, CDR1 is KGHSH, CDR2 LQKENI. This CDR3 comprises 14 residues. The CDR3 loop is CASSPTGTGNTIYF. The DNA of the CDR3 is TGTGCCAGCTCCCCTACAGGGACCGGAAACACCATATATTTT.

CDR3 coding DNA: TGCGCCAGCAGCTTGACGCCCAGGGGGGATGAAAAACTGTTTTTT. Translated: CASSLTPRGDEKLFF. V and J are TRBV5-1 and TRBJ1-4; 7 nucleotides align to TRBD1. V was pared by 1 base and J by 6 bases, with 6 bases of the junction left unmatched. The CDR3 length is 15 residues. Germline assignment: CDR1 SGHRS and CDR2 YFSETQ.

The chain links TRBV18 to TRBJ2-2, with 10 bases identical to TRBD2. Germline V gene data show CDR1 as KGHSH and CDR2 as LQKENI. There are 18 residues in the CDR3. Trimming cost V 2 bases and J 1 base; bases outside gene matches: 7. This chain's CDR3 is CASSPTASGRVNTGELFF. The CDR3 coding sequence is TGTGCCAGCTCACCAACGGCTAGCGGGAGAGTGAACACCGGGGAGCTGTTTTTT.

The rearrangement uses TRBV5-1 and TRBJ1-2; D perhaps matches TRBD1 (5 bases). Germline V gives CDR1 SGHRS, CDR2 YFSETQ. The CDR3 is 14 residues long. The V gene lost 2 bases and the J gene lost 3 bases, with 11 bases spanning the gap. Written as DNA, the CDR3 is TGCGCCAGCAGCTTCACGGGGGACGACTATGGCTACACCTTC. Its protein is CASSFTGDDYGYTF.

V and J are TRBV2 and TRBJ1-4; D gene ambiguous. Germline lookup yields CDR1 SNHLY and CDR2 FYNNEI. V was trimmed by 4 bases and J by 0 bases, leaving 9 bases between them. The CDR3 has 15 amino acids. The CDR3, as DNA: TGTGCCAGCAGTGCCGACACCTCAACTAATGAAAAACTGTTTTTT. Its translation is CASSADTSTNEKLFF.

The chain links TRBV6-5 to TRBJ2-7, with D maybe TRBD1 (5 bases). Germline assignment: CDR1 MNHEY and CDR2 SVGAGI. V lost 0 bases, J lost 5 bases, and 14 bases lay in between. This CDR3 contains 15 residues. CDR3 residues: CASSYSRTGGNEQYF. CDR3 sequence (DNA): TGTGCCAGCAGTTACTCGAGAACAGGTGGTAACGAGCAGTACTTC.

V usage is TRBV4-1 and J usage is TRBJ2-1, with 7 bases aligning to TRBD1. This CDR3 is built from 13 residues. CDR1 is MGHRA, CDR2 YSYEKL, per germline. Trimming cost V 4 bases and J 10 bases; bases outside gene matches: 7. The DNA of the CDR3 is TGCGCCAGCAGCCCCCTGAGGGGGCGCGAGCAGTTCTTC. Translating it yields CASSPLRGREQFF.

This clone was picked up a small number of times. The gene calls are TRBV27 and TRBJ2-7, with a tentative D call TRBD1 (6 bases). The germline gives CDR1 MNHEY, CDR2 SMNVEV (reference sequence). V lost 5 bases and J 3 bases, leaving 11 bases between the germline ends. This CDR3 spans 13 amino acids. CDR3 DNA sequence: TGTGCCAGCAGTGACCGGACAGTCTACGAGCAGTACTTC. Protein sequence: CASSDRTVYEQYF.

This rearrangement joins TRBV9 to TRBJ1-5; D is possibly TRBD1 (6 bases). The V gene's germline CDR1 is SGDLS and CDR2 YYNGEE. The CDR3 totals 14 residues. With 5 bases removed from V and 3 bases from J, the gap between germline ends came to 12 bases. The CDR3 protein is CASSEGGLNQPQHF. The CDR3 region has the DNA TGTGCCAGCAGTGAGGGGGGGCTCAATCAGCCCCAGCATTTT.

DNA for the CDR3: TGTGCCAGTAGTCCAGACAGGGGGGCCACTGAAGCTTTCTTT. Residues: CASSPDRGATEAFF. The chain links TRBV19 to TRBJ1-1; 9 nucleotides match TRBD1. The CDR3 runs 14 residues. The V gene end was trimmed by 5 bases and the J gene end by 4 bases; junction bases not matched to a gene: 5. CDR1 and CDR2 from the germline V gene are LNHDA and SQIVND (reference sequence).

The rearrangement joins TRBV5-6 to TRBJ2-2; 7 nucleotides agree with TRBD1. Germline V gene data show CDR1 as SGHDT and CDR2 as YYEEEE. This CDR3 comprises 15 residues. V shed 0 bases, J shed 3 bases, and the junction held 2 bases outside the gene matches. Here the CDR3 reads CASSLGRGYTGELFF. CDR3 coding DNA: TGTGCCAGCAGCTTGGGCAGGGGGTACACCGGGGAGCTGTTTTTT.

In this sample, this clone turned up a few times. The chain is built from TRBV5-4 and TRBJ2-3, with TRBD2 matching 7 bases. CDR1 SGHNT and CDR2 YYREEE come from the germline V gene (reference sequence). The CDR3 extends over 16 amino acids. V was pared by 0 bases and J by 0 bases, with 4 bases of the junction left unmatched. Here the CDR3 DNA reads TGTGCCAGCAGCTTGGCGAGCGGGACTAGCACAGATACGCAGTATTTT. Amino acid sequence: CASSLASGTSTDTQYF.

The V and J genes are TRBV28 and TRBJ1-1; a possible D gene is TRBD1 (5 bases). Germline CDR1 reads MDHEN; CDR2 reads SYDVKM. Trimming cost V 4 bases and J 5 bases, with 20 bases left between them. This CDR3 is 16 amino acids long. The CDR3 nucleotides are TGTGCCAGCAGTTACTCGACAGAGCGGGGTTGGACTGAAGCTTTCTTT. Its translation: CASSYSTERGWTEAFF.